This TCR beta chain was sequenced for a study of PD-1 blockade in classical Hodgkin lymphoma. Study-level results: Whereas CD4+ TCR diversity had risen significantly by C4D1, CD8+ TCR diversity had not. Baseline TCR diversity was reportedly lower in newly diagnosed patients than in healthy donors. It was reported as lower still in relapsed/refractory patients. Prior to therapy, complete responders displayed diversity much like that of newly diagnosed patients.

Measured with immunoSEQ multiplex PCR; TCRdb has only the in-frame clones, and not every one. The sample includes roughly 96,000 clones, approximately 94% of them seen just once. Points on this clone: The antigen is undetermined.

V lost 0 bases, J lost 10 bases, and 11 bases stayed unmatched. The length of the CDR3 is 15 residues. Germline V gives CDR1 SGHRS, CDR2 YFSETQ. The time point here: cycle 4 day 1 (C4D1), after 6 weeks of nivolumab. Brentuximab vedotin exposure varied among the patients, all of whom had relapsed after autologous stem cell transplantation. Each best response was a complete response, a partial response or progressive disease. The sequenced sample was peripheral blood mononuclear cells (PBMCs), obtained before the fourth cycle of nivolumab. The V call is TRBV5-1, the J call TRBJ2-3; 7 bases agree with TRBD2. The clonotype originates from a human donor with classical Hodgkin lymphoma. CDR3 sequence: CASSLEGTTAAAQYF. CDR3 bases: TGCGCCAGCAGCTTGGAAGGGACTACGGCCGCGGCGCAGTATTTT.